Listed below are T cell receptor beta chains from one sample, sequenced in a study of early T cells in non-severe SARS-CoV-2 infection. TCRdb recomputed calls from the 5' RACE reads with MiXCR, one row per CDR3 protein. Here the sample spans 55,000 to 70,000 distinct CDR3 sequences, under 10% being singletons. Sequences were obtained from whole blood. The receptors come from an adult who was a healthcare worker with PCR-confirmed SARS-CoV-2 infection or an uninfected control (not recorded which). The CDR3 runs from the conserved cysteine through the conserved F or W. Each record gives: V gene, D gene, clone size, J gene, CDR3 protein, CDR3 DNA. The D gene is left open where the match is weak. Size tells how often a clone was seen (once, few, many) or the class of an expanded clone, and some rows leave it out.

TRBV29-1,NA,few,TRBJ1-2,CSVEGSYGYTF,TGCAGCGTCGAGGGAAGCTATGGCTACACCTTC
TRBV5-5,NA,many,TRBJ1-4,CASSWDDNEKLFF,TGTGCCAGCAGCTGGGACGATAATGAAAAACTGTTTTTT
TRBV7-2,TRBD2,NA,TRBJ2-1,CASSFQGTSGREFF,TGTGCCAGCAGCTTTCAAGGGACTAGCGGGAGGGAGTTCTTC
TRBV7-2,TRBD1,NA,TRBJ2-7,CASSLAHPGTGESYEQYF,TGTGCCAGCAGCTTAGCTCACCCCGGGACAGGGGAATCCTACGAGCAGTACTTC
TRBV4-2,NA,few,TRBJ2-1,CASSQDGATYNEQFF,TGTGCCAGCAGCCAAGATGGAGCTACGTACAATGAGCAGTTCTTC
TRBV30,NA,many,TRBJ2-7,CAWSPAPGPYYEQYF,TGTGCCTGGAGTCCCGCCCCGGGACCATACTACGAGCAGTACTTC
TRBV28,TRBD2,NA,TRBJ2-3,CASSLMLAGGGTDMQYF,TGTGCCAGCAGTTTAATGCTAGCGGGAGGCGGGACAGATATGCAGTATTTT
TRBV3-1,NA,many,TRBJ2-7,CASSRGAYEQYF,TGTGCCAGCAGCCGGGGGGCATACGAGCAGTACTTC
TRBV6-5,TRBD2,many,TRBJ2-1,CASSYSPSGYNEQFF,TGTGCCAGCAGTTACTCGCCTAGCGGATACAATGAGCAGTTCTTC
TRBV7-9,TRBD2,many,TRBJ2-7,CASSSGLAPLEQYF,TGTGCCAGCAGCTCGGGACTAGCGCCGCTCGAGCAGTACTTC
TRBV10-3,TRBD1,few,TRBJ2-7,CAIRDREFSEQYF,TGTGCCATCCGGGACAGGGAATTCTCCGAGCAGTACTTC
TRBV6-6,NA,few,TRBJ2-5,CASSYSKIRIETQYF,TGTGCCAGCAGTTACTCGAAGATTAGGATCGAGACCCAGTACTTC
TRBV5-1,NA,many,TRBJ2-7,CASSLQQGPYEQYF,TGCGCCAGCAGCTTGCAGCAGGGTCCCTACGAGCAGTACTTC
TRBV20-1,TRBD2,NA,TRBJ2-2,CSARDSGSGTGELFF,TGCAGTGCTAGAGATAGCGGGTCGGGCACCGGGGAGCTGTTTTTT
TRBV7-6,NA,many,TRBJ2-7,CASSSPRGYGYEQYF,TGTGCCAGCAGTTCCCCCCGGGGCTACGGCTACGAGCAGTACTTC
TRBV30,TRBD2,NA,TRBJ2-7,CARSGGRGYEQYF,TGTGCCCGAAGCGGGGGAAGGGGGTACGAGCAGTACTTC
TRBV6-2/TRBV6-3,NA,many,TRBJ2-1,CASSRSPAVINEQFF,TGTGCCAGCAGCCGCAGTCCAGCGGTGATCAATGAGCAGTTCTTC
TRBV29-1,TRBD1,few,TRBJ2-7,CSVDRTGGGGEQYF,TGCAGCGTTGACCGGACAGGGGGAGGAGGAGAGCAGTACTTC
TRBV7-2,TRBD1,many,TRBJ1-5,CASSERTGDQPQHF,TGTGCCAGCAGCGAAAGGACAGGAGATCAGCCCCAGCATTTT
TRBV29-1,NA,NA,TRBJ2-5,CSVASHQETQYF,TGCAGCGTTGCGTCGCATCAAGAGACCCAGTACTTC
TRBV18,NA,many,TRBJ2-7,CASSRPLASGYEQYF,TGTGCCAGCTCACGCCCTCTAGCGTCAGGGTACGAGCAGTACTTC
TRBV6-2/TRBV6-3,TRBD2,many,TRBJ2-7,CASSYSGLADEQYF,TGTGCCAGCAGTTACTCGGGACTAGCGGACGAGCAGTACTTC
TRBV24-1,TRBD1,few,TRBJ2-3,CATSDLDRDRDSGTQYF,TGTGCCACCAGTGATTTAGACCGGGACAGGGACTCGGGGACGCAGTATTTT
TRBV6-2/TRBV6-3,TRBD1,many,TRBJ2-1,CASRILRDRGSNEQFF,TGTGCCAGCAGAATACTTCGGGACAGGGGATCGAATGAGCAGTTCTTC
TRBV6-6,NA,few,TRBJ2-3,CASRYTGSTDTQYF,TGTGCCAGCAGATATACAGGGTCCACAGATACGCAGTATTTT
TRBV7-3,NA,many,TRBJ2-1,CASSLNRINEQFF,TGTGCCAGCAGCTTAAACAGGATCAATGAGCAGTTCTTC
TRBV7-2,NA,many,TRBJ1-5,CASSLNHQPQHF,TGTGCCAGCAGCCTTAATCATCAGCCCCAGCATTTT
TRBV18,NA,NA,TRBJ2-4,CASSVNLGAKNIQYF,TGTGCCAGCTCCGTCAACCTGGGAGCCAAAAACATTCAGTACTTC
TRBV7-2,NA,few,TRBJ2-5,CASSSQGIQETQYF,TGTGCCAGCAGCTCCCAAGGGATTCAAGAGACCCAGTACTTC
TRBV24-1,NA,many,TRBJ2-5,CATSDSKRDFQETQYF,TGTGCCACCAGTGATTCCAAACGGGACTTCCAAGAGACCCAGTACTTC
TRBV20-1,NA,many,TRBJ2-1,CSARKPGLYNEQFF,TGCAGTGCTAGAAAACCGGGACTTTACAATGAGCAGTTCTTC
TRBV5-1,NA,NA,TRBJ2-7,CASSLAGEQYF,TGCGCCAGCAGCTTGGCCGGTGAGCAGTACTTC
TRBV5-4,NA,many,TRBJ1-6,CASSSKRGQLGDSPLHF,TGTGCCAGCAGCTCGAAGCGGGGGCAACTTGGGGATTCACCCCTCCACTTT
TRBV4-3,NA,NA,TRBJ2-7,CASSQVPDSYEQYF,TGCGCCAGCAGCCAAGTCCCGGACTCCTACGAGCAGTACTTC
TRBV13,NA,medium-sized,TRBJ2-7,CASSRETPSYEQYF,TGTGCCAGCAGCCGCGAGACGCCCTCCTACGAGCAGTACTTC
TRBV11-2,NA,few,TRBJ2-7,CASSLGGGPYEQYF,TGTGCCAGCAGCTTAGGCGGCGGCCCCTACGAGCAGTACTTC
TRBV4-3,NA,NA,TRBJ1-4,CASSQERGRLGKLFF,TGCGCCAGCAGCCAAGAGAGGGGACGATTGGGAAAACTGTTTTTT
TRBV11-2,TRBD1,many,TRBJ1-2,CASSAGQNYGYTF,TGTGCCAGCAGCGCGGGACAGAACTATGGCTACACCTTC
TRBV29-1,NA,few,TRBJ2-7,CSVEWGSYEQYF,TGCAGCGTTGAATGGGGGTCCTACGAGCAGTACTTC
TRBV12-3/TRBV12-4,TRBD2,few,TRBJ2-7,CASSFGGTSPVEQYF,TGTGCCAGCAGTTTTGGAGGGACTAGCCCCGTCGAGCAGTACTTC
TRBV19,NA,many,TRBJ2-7,CASSIDAGTFAYEQYF,TGTGCCAGTAGTATCGACGCCGGGACGTTCGCCTACGAGCAGTACTTC
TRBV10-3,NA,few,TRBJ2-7,CAISETLTGSEQYF,TGTGCCATCAGTGAGACCCTAACAGGGTCCGAGCAGTACTTC
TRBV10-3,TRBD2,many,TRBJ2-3,CAISEWGTRTDTQYF,TGTGCCATCAGTGAGTGGGGGACTAGGACAGATACGCAGTATTTT